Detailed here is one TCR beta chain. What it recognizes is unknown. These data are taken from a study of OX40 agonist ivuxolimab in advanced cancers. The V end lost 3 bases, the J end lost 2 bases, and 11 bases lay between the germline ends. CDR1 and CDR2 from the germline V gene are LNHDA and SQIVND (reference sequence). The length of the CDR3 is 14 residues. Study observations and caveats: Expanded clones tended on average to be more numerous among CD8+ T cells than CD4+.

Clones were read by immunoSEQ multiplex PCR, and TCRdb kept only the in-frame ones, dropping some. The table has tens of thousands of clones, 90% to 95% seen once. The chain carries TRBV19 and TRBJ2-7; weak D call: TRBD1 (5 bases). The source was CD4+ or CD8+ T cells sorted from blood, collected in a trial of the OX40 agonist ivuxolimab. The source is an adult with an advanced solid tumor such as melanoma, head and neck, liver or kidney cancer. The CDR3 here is CASSIYSTAYEQYF. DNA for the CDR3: TGTGCCAGTAGTATTTACTCGACAGCCTACGAGCAGTACTTC.